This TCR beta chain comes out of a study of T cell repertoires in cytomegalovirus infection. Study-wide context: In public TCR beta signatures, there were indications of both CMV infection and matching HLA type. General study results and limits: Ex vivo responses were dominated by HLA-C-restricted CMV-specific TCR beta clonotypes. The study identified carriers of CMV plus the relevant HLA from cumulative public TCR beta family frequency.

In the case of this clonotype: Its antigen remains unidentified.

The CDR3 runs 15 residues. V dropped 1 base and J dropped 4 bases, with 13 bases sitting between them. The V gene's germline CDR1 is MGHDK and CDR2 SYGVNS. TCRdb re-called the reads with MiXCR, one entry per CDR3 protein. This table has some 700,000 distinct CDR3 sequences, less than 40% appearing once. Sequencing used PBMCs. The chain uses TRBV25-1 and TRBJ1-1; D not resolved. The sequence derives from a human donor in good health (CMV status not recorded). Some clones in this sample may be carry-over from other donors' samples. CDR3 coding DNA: TGTGCCAGCAGTGAATTGAGGGTCCAAGGCACTGAAGCTTTCTTT. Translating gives CASSELRVQGTEAFF.